Listed below are T cell receptor beta chains from one sample, sequenced in a study of beta chain features in type 1 diabetes. The repertoire was sequenced with immunoSEQ multiplex PCR; TCRdb's copy has only in-frame clones and lacks some. This sample carries 200,000 to 250,000 clones, approximately 10% of them seen once, and the ten largest clones take approximately 1.5%. Source material: central memory CD4+ T cells from blood. All receptors come from a man between 18 and 35 years old in good health. Both conserved end residues are part of each CDR3. A D gene is named only where the DNA matches it firmly. Expanded clones are given a class, and other clones once, few, many or no size at all.

cdr3_aa cdr3_nt v_call clone_size j_call d_call
CASSRSPSVNSYNEQFF TGTGCCAGCAGCCGTAGCCCTAGCGTCAACTCCTACAATGAGCAGTTCTTC TRBV7-6 NA TRBJ2-1 NA
CASSLAGEAYEQYF TGTGCCAGTAGCCTAGCGGGAGAAGCTTACGAGCAGTACTTC TRBV19 many TRBJ2-7 TRBD2
CAWSRGKETQYF TGTGCCTGGAGTAGGGGAAAAGAGACCCAGTACTTC TRBV30 NA TRBJ2-5 NA
CASSRRNEQFF TGTGCCAGCAGTCGCCGGAATGAGCAGTTCTTC TRBV28 many TRBJ2-1 NA
CASSETTLSTGELFF TGTGCCAGCAGTGAGACTACCCTATCCACCGGGGAGCTGTTTTTT TRBV2 few TRBJ2-2 NA
CASSFRGGDYGYTF TGTGCCAGCAGCTTTCGTGGGGGTGACTATGGCTACACCTTC TRBV5-4 NA TRBJ1-2 NA
CAWNQASVDEQFF TGTGCCTGGAACCAGGCTAGTGTCGATGAGCAGTTCTTC TRBV30 NA TRBJ2-1 NA
CASSLASIAGELFF TGTGCCAGCAGCTTAGCGTCCATCGCCGGGGAGCTGTTTTTT TRBV7-9 few TRBJ2-2 NA
CASSLEGQGTGSLF TGCGCCAGCAGCTTGGAGGGACAGGGGACAGGATCACTCTTC TRBV5-1 NA TRBJ2-1 TRBD1
CASRSGLAGGSYNEQFF TGTGCCAGCAGGTCCGGACTAGCGGGAGGTTCCTACAATGAGCAGTTCTTC TRBV11-1 many TRBJ2-1 TRBD2
CASSPTGGGGNQPQHF TGTGCCAGCAGTCCCACAGGGGGCGGGGGCAATCAGCCCCAGCATTTT TRBV27 NA TRBJ1-5 TRBD1